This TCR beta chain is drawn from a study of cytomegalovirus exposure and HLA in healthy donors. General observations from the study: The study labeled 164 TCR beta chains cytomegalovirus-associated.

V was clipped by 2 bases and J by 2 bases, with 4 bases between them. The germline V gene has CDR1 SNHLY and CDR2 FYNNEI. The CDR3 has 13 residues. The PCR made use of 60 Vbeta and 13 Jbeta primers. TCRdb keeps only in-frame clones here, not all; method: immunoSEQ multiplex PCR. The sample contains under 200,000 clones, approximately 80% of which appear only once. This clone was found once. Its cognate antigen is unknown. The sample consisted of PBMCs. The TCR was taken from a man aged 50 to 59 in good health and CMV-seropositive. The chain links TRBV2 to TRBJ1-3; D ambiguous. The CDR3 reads CASSERAGNTIYF. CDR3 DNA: TGTGCCAGCAGTGAACGGGCTGGAAACACCATATATTTT.